This T cell receptor (beta chain) was observed in a study of T cell responses to AZD1222 COVID-19 vaccine. Study-wide results and limits: Distributed over spike, vaccine-associated CD4 TCRs predominated at 160-218 and 743-854. Spike-specific TCR breadth and depth rose after two AZD1222 doses. None of the repertoires were sampled until the peak T cell response had passed.

Only in-frame clones appear in the TCRdb table, and some are missing; sequencing was by immunoSEQ multiplex PCR. The sample has over 150,000 clones, around 90% seen once. A word on this clone: Its antigen is still unknown.

Sequencing was performed on peripheral blood, taken on day 0 of AZD1222 vaccination. The clonotype was recovered from an adult in good health.

CDR3 nucleotide sequence: TGTGCCAGCAGCTTTCAGAACGGGGCCGTCACAGATACGCAGTATTTT. The encoded protein is CASSFQNGAVTDTQYF. The chain combines TRBV11-1 with TRBJ2-3, with D perhaps assigned TRBD1 or TRBD2 (5 bases each). This CDR3 comprises 16 residues. Trimming shortened V by 3 bases and J by 2 bases, and 15 bases separated the two germline ends. Germline V CDR1 and CDR2: SGHAT, FQDESV (reference sequence).